Below, one T cell receptor (beta chain) is given with its context. J was trimmed by 6 bases and V by 3 bases; bases with no gene match: 6. The CDR3 consists of 14 residues. Reverse transcription of 0.5 to 1 ug RNA used random hexamers. Each CDR3 protein is one row after TCRdb ran MiXCR on the immunoSEQ multiplex PCR reads. Of about 190,000 distinct CDR3 sequences listed, about 95% were seen once; the top ten hold around 0.15%. This record comes from a study of CD8 T cells in Susac syndrome. The sequence was collected from a human donor with Susac syndrome. The V call is TRBV12-3 or TRBV12-4, the J call TRBJ1-1; 8 bases line up with TRBD1. Sequenced: CD8+ T cells from PBMCs. For the CDR3, the DNA is TGTGCCAGCAGTTTTGAGACAGGGGCGTCTGAAGCTTTCTTT. It translates to CASSFETGASEAFF.